Described below is a single T cell receptor beta chain sequence and its context. The record originates from a study of control samples from healthy donors and cancer patients. TCRdb keeps only in-frame clones here, not all; method: immunoSEQ multiplex PCR. The table lists 91,000 or so clones, 80% to 95% of them singletons. The germline V and J ends were trimmed by 0 bases and 13 bases, with 13 bases remaining between them. Germline loops: CDR1 SGHTA, CDR2 FQGTGA. This CDR3 comprises 14 residues. The specimen was blood. The rearrangement links TRBV7-3 to TRBJ1-6; D uncertain. This receptor was taken from a woman younger than 45 in good health. In nucleotides, the CDR3 is TGTGCCAGCAGCTTAACAGGGAGGGTATCCCCCCTCCACTTT. It yields the protein CASSLTGRVSPLHF.